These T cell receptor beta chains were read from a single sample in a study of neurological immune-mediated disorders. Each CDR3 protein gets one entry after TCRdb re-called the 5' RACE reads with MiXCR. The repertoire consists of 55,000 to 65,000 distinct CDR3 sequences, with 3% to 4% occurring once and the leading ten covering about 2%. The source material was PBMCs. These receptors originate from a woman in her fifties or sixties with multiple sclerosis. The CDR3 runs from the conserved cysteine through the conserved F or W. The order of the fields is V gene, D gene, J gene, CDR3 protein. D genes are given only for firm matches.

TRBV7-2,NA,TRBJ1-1,CASSLPTELDTEAFF
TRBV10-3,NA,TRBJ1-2,CAISDGPEANYGYTF
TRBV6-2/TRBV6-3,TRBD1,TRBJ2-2,CASTITGGLNTGELFF
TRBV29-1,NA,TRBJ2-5,CSGAERPRETQYF
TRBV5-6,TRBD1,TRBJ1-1,CASSFGTGRTDTEAFF
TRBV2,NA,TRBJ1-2,CASSDRGRSYGYTF
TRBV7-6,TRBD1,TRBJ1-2,CASSPRTGRDYGYTF
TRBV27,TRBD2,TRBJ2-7,CASSFGLAGGPKGDEQYF
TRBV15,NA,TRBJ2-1,CATSRDRGGFLNEQFF
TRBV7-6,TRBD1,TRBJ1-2,CASSPDRDHYGYTF
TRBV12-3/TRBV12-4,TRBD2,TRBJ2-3,CASSQALAGGMDTQYF
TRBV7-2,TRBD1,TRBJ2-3,CASSLVGQGASGTQYF
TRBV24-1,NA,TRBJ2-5,CATGGTGTAGTQYF
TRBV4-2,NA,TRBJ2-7,CASSQGRESLYEQYF
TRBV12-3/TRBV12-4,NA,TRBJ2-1,CASSLVGSYSYNEQFF
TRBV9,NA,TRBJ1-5,CASSVEVDQPQHF
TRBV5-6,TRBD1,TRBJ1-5,CASSAGQGGRQPQNF
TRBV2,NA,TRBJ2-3,CASSVLASGTDTQYF
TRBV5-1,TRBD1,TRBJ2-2,CASSYSGGNTGELFF
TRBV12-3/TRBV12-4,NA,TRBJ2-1,CASRSSGLYNEQFF
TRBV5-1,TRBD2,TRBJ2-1,CASRATGTRYNEQFF
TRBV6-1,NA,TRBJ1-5,CASSKTVGNQPQHF
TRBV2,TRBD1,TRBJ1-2,CASVGTGTVYGYTF
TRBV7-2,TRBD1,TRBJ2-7,CASSLIGTGGGDEQYF
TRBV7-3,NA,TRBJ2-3,CASSLGARGTDTQYF
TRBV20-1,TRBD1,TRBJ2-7,CSARDPGGLSYEQYF
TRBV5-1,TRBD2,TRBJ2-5,CASSPSGSMETQYF
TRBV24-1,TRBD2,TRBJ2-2,CATSEPSGRKNTGELFF
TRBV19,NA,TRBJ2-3,CATQTGGTDTQYF
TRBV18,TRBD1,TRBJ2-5,CASSPPDRARETQYF
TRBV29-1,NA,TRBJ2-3,CSANGGARASTDTQYF
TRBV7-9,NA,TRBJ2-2,CARWTLAGELFF
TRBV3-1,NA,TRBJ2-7,CASSQAVPSSYEQYF
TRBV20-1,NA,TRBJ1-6,CSARDQGYNSPLNF
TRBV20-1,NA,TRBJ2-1,CSASEGGNYNEQFF
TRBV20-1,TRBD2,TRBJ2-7,CSARNPGLANEQYF
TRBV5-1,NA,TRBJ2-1,CASSLAVPGYEQFF
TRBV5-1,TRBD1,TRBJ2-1,CASSLDGDRNNEQFF
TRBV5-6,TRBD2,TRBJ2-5,CASSLVPSGRAETQYF
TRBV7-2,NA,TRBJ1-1,CASSFPEVNTEAFF
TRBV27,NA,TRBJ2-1,CASSLEVGSYNEQFF
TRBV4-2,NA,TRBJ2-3,CASSQDTGGISTDTQYF
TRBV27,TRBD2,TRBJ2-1,CASSLFLADSFYEQFF
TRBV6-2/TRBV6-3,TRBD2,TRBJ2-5,CASTQRRGGETQYF
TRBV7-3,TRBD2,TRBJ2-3,CASSLGTSESTDTQYF
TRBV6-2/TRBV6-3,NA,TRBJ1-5,CASSYSIVGNQPQHF
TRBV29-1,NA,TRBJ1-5,CSVAGDPKGDQPQHF
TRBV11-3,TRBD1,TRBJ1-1,CASSAPTGGETEAFF
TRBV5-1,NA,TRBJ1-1,CASSLVGGMNTEAFF
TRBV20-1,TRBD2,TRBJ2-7,CSVPGLAGAGYEQYF
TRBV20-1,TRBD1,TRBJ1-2,CSARGDRRSHGYTF
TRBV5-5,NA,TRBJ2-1,CASSLGAVRSYNEQFF
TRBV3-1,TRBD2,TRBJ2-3,CASSQGLAGRYTDTQYF
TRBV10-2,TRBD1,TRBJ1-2,CASSPGQALEGYTF
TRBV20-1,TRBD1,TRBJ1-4,CSARLGTGAGEKLFF
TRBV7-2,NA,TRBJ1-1,CASSLVGRNTEAFF
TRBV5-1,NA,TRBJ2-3,CASSLWGASTDTQYF
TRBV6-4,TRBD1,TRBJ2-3,CASSPTGVGTDTQYF
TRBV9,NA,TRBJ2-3,CASSAGGPSTDTQYF
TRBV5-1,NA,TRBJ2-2,CASSSRATGELFF